These T cell receptor beta chains were read from a single sample in a study of blood T cell repertoires in COVID-19. Measured with immunoSEQ multiplex PCR; TCRdb has only the in-frame clones, and not every one. This table has roughly 59,000 clones, roughly 72% appearing once. The sample consisted of peripheral blood. These receptors all come from a woman aged 45-65 years with active or convalescent COVID-19. Each CDR3 is given with its conserved first and last residue. The D gene is left open where the match is weak. Not all rows give a size; the values are once, few, many and, for expanded clones, a class.

TRBJ1-5	TRBV12-5	NA	15	NA	CASGSGTLSNQPQHF	TGTGCTAGTGGCTCCGGGACACTTAGCAATCAGCCCCAGCATTTT
TRBJ1-5	TRBV3-1/TRBV3-2	NA	15	NA	CASSQGPVSIQPQHF	TGTGCCAGCAGCCAAGGGCCAGTCTCCATTCAGCCCCAGCATTTT
TRBJ1-2	TRBV5-5	NA	13	NA	CASSLDSHYGYTF	TGTGCCAGCAGCCTGGACAGCCACTATGGCTACACCTTC
TRBJ2-5	TRBV2	NA	16	NA	CASSEGYRGGKETQYF	TGTGCCAGCAGTGAAGGATATCGAGGGGGTAAGGAGACCCAGTACTTC
TRBJ2-5	TRBV9	few	13	NA	CASSVGPQETQYF	TGTGCCAGCAGCGTAGGGCCTCAAGAGACCCAGTACTTC
TRBJ2-3	TRBV18	NA	13	NA	CASSPPSTDTQYF	TGTGCCAGCTCACCCCCGAGCACAGATACGCAGTATTTT
TRBJ2-1	TRBV19	NA	17	NA	CASSFSISGGIYNEQFF	TGTGCCAGTAGTTTCTCCATCAGTGGCGGGATCTACAATGAGCAGTTCTTC
TRBJ2-1	TRBV11-2	NA	18	TRBD2	CASSSRTSGKNSDNEQFF	TGTGCCAGCAGCTCCCGGACTAGCGGGAAAAATAGCGACAATGAGCAGTTCTTC
TRBJ2-7	TRBV7-2	NA	15	NA	CASSPHQASGYEQYF	TGTGCCAGCAGCCCCCACCAGGCTTCCGGTTACGAGCAGTACTTC
TRBJ1-1	TRBV18	NA	13	NA	CASSPRRGEEAFF	TGTGCCAGCTCACCGCGGCGGGGGGAGGAAGCTTTCTTT
TRBJ2-7	TRBV7-2	NA	15	TRBD2	CASSLERGPSYEQYF	TGTGCCAGCAGCTTGGAGCGGGGGCCTTCCTACGAGCAGTACTTC
TRBJ2-2	TRBV5-1	NA	13	NA	CASSMGTFSELFF	TGCGCCAGCAGCATGGGGACTTTCTCGGAGCTGTTTTTT
TRBJ2-3	TRBV18	NA	12	NA	CASSRDTDTQYF	TGTGCCAGCTCCCGGGACACAGATACGCAGTATTTT
TRBJ1-2	TRBV24-1	NA	16	TRBD1	CATSGANRGANYGYTF	TGTGCCACCAGTGGTGCTAACAGGGGTGCTAACTATGGCTACACCTTC